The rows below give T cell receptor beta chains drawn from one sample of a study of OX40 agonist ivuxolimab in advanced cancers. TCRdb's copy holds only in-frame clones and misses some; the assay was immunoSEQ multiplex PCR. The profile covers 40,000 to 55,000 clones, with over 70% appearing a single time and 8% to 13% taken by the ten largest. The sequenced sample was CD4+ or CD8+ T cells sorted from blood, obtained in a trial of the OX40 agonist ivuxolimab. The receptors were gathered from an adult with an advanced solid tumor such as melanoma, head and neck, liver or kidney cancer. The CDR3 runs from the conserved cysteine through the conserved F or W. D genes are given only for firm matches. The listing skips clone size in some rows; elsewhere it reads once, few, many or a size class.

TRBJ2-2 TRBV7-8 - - CASSLPYLGELFF TGTGCCAGCAGCTTACCCTACCTCGGGGAGCTGTTTTTT
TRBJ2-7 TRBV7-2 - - CASSSLGVVRDEQYF TGTGCCAGCAGCTCGCTCGGGGTAGTTAGAGACGAGCAGTACTTC
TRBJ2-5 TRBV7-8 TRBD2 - CASSLDPGLAGATSETQYF TGTGCCAGCAGCTTAGACCCGGGACTAGCGGGAGCGACCTCGGAGACCCAGTACTTC
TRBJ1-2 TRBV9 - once CASTHRVQPLDYGYTF TGTGCCAGCACCCACAGGGTACAACCCCTAGACTATGGCTACACCTTC
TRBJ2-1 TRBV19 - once CATRGAFREQFF TGTGCCACAAGGGGGGCGTTTAGGGAGCAGTTCTTC
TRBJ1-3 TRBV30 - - CAWRFGGPISGNTIYF TGTGCCTGGAGGTTTGGGGGTCCGATCTCTGGAAACACCATATATTTT
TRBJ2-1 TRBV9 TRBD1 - CASSVVPGQGYNEQFF TGTGCCAGCAGCGTCGTCCCGGGACAGGGCTACAATGAGCAGTTCTTC
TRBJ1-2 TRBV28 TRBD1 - CASRRQGARGYTF TGTGCCAGCAGGCGACAGGGGGCGCGTGGCTACACCTTC
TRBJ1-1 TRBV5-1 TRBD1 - CASSLGSGQVTEAFF TGCGCCAGCAGCTTGGGGAGTGGACAGGTTACTGAAGCTTTCTTT
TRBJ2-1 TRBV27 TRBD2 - CASSFRIAGGYNEQFF TGTGCCAGCAGTTTTCGAATAGCGGGAGGTTACAATGAGCAGTTCTTC
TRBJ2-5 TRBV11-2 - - CASSLYSLYQETQYF TGTGCCAGCAGCTTGTACAGCCTCTACCAAGAGACCCAGTACTTC
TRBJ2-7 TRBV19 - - CASSIDGTAPYEQYF TGTGCCAGTAGTATAGATGGGACTGCACCCTACGAGCAGTACTTC